Listed below are T cell receptor beta chains from one sample, sequenced in a study of blood T cell repertoires in COVID-19. The data were produced by immunoSEQ multiplex PCR, yet TCRdb's version contains in-frame clones alone and is incomplete. The sample consists of 120,000 to 150,000 clones, approximately 82% of them appearing once. Material for sequencing was peripheral blood. Receptors originate from a human donor in a cohort sampled during active COVID-19. Each CDR3 is given with its conserved first and last residue. D genes are given only for firm matches. Clone size is not always given. Where it is, it says once, few, many or a class for expanded clones.

d_gene	j_gene	v_gene	abundance	CDR3aa	CDR3nt
TRBD1	TRBJ2-1	TRBV19	few	CASSPRRTGANEQFF	TGTGCCAGTAGTCCCCGTCGGACAGGGGCCAATGAGCAGTTCTTC
TRBD1	TRBJ1-4	TRBV18	-	CASSPRDRGNEKLFF	TGTGCCAGCTCACCCCGGGACAGGGGTAATGAAAAACTGTTTTTT
TRBD2	TRBJ2-5	TRBV5-6	-	CASSPGTSGSGLIRETQYF	TGTGCCAGCAGCCCCGGGACTAGCGGGAGCGGGTTGATTCGGGAGACCCAGTACTTC
-	TRBJ1-3	TRBV7-6	many	CASSLAVRGWFHTIYF	TGTGCCAGCAGCTTAGCCGTCAGGGGCTGGTTCCACACCATATATTTT
-	TRBJ2-5	TRBV19	-	CASSIGFGQETQYF	TGTGCCAGTAGTATAGGGTTCGGTCAAGAGACCCAGTACTTC
-	TRBJ1-1	TRBV19	-	CASSIGQGYTEAFF	TGTGCCAGTAGTATTGGGCAGGGGTACACTGAAGCTTTCTTT
TRBD1	TRBJ2-7	TRBV28	-	CASISDRGSYEQYF	TGTGCCAGCATTTCGGACAGGGGATCCTACGAGCAGTACTTC
TRBD1	TRBJ1-2	TRBV9	-	CASSVEGTGGYGYTF	TGTGCCAGCAGCGTAGAGGGGACAGGGGGCTATGGCTACACCTTC
TRBD1	TRBJ1-5	TRBV7-2	once	CASSFKDRGGNQPQHF	TGTGCCAGCAGCTTCAAAGACAGGGGTGGCAATCAGCCCCAGCATTTT
-	TRBJ2-6	TRBV30	-	CAWSAFGANVLTF	TGTGCCTGGAGTGCCTTTGGGGCCAACGTCCTGACTTTC
-	TRBJ2-7	TRBV7-2	-	CASSLQGTSTYEQYF	TGTGCCAGCAGCTTACAGGGAACCTCTACCTACGAGCAGTACTTC
-	TRBJ1-2	TRBV28	-	CASSSPGFGYGYTF	TGTGCCAGCAGTTCCCCGGGGTTTGGGTATGGCTACACCTTC
TRBD1	TRBJ2-1	TRBV18	-	CASSGRTGKDEQFF	TGTGCCAGCTCGGGCAGGACAGGGAAGGATGAGCAGTTCTTC
TRBD1	TRBJ2-7	TRBV5-4	-	CASSSTGGETSYEQYF	TGTGCCAGCAGCAGTACAGGGGGAGAAACCTCCTACGAGCAGTACTTC
-	TRBJ1-1	TRBV2	-	CASSDPMLGRGGNTEAFF	TGTGCCAGCAGTGATCCCATGCTCGGAAGGGGTGGGAACACTGAAGCTTTCTTT
-	TRBJ2-2	TRBV21-1	once	CASSKGGQGAANTGELFF	TGTGCCAGCAGCAAAGGTGGACAGGGGGCTGCGAACACCGGGGAGCTGTTTTTT
TRBD1	TRBJ1-2	TRBV2	-	CASSPPTGSQGYTF	TGTGCCAGCAGTCCCCCGACAGGGTCACAGGGCTACACCTTC
-	TRBJ2-6	TRBV5-1	-	CASSLGGLGGSGANVLTF	TGCGCCAGCAGCTTAGGCGGGCTTGGTGGCTCTGGGGCCAACGTCCTGACTTTC
-	TRBJ2-2	TRBV5-1	-	CASSLMRAGTGELFF	TGCGCCAGCAGCTTGATGAGGGCTGGGACCGGGGAGCTGTTTTTT
-	TRBJ1-3	TRBV7-9	-	CASSQFGSTGNTIYF	TGTGCCAGCAGCCAGTTTGGCAGTACTGGAAACACCATATATTTT
-	TRBJ2-7	TRBV7-8	-	CASSPDSSYEQYF	TGTGCCAGCAGCCCGGACAGCTCCTACGAGCAGTACTTC
-	TRBJ1-2	TRBV4-2	-	CASSQDLRRAHGYTF	TGTGCCAGCAGCCAAGATCTTAGGAGGGCCCATGGCTACACCTTC
-	TRBJ2-3	TRBV2	-	CAPRRGPSTDTQYF	TGTGCCCCCCGCAGGGGCCCCTCCACAGATACGCAGTATTTT
-	TRBJ1-1	TRBV9	-	CASSVQGIGTEAFF	TGTGCCAGCAGCGTGCAGGGTATTGGGACTGAAGCTTTCTTT
-	TRBJ2-2	TRBV5-4	-	CASSSGERRTGELFF	TGTGCCAGCAGCTCCGGGGAGCGGCGGACCGGGGAGCTGTTTTTT
TRBD1	TRBJ1-6	TRBV18	once	CASSPKMGQGSTPLHF	TGTGCCAGCTCGCCAAAAATGGGACAGGGTTCGACACCCCTCCACTTT
TRBD2	TRBJ2-7	TRBV30	-	CAWRGTSGSVEEQYF	TGTGCCTGGAGGGGGACTAGCGGGAGTGTTGAAGAGCAGTACTTC
TRBD2	TRBJ2-5	TRBV10-3	few	CAISEASGVETQYF	TGTGCCATCAGTGAGGCTAGCGGGGTGGAGACCCAGTACTTC
-	TRBJ2-7	TRBV5-1	-	CASSLTEISSYEQYF	TGCGCCAGCAGCTTGACAGAGATAAGTTCCTACGAGCAGTACTTC
-	TRBJ2-6	TRBV7-3	-	CASSLNPGLPSSGANVLTF	TGTGCCAGCAGCTTAAACCCCGGACTTCCTAGCTCTGGGGCCAACGTCCTGACTTTC
TRBD2	TRBJ2-1	TRBV7-2	-	CASSFGLAGEQFF	TGTGCCAGCAGCTTCGGACTAGCGGGCGAGCAGTTCTTC
TRBD2	TRBJ2-1	TRBV7-2	-	CASSLAGLAGGPGEQFF	TGTGCCAGCAGCTTAGCGGGACTAGCGGGAGGGCCAGGTGAGCAGTTCTTC
-	TRBJ1-1	TRBV11-3	-	CASSLQGWSTEAFF	TGTGCCAGCAGCTTGCAGGGATGGAGCACTGAAGCTTTCTTT
-	TRBJ1-1	TRBV29-1	once	CSVEPAGNTEAFF	TGCAGCGTTGAACCCGCAGGGAACACTGAAGCTTTCTTT
TRBD1	TRBJ2-7	TRBV4-1	-	CASSRTGTESYEQYF	TGCGCCAGCAGCCGAACCGGGACAGAATCCTACGAGCAGTACTTC
-	TRBJ1-2	TRBV27	once	CASSFSVRAEGYGYTF	TGTGCCAGCAGTTTCTCCGTCAGGGCCGAAGGCTATGGCTACACCTTC
TRBD2	TRBJ2-1	TRBV28	-	CASRRGLAGVDEQFF	TGTGCCAGCAGGCGGGGACTAGCGGGAGTCGATGAGCAGTTCTTC
-	TRBJ2-1	TRBV7-9	-	CASTVGGYEQFF	TGTGCCAGCACCGTTGGAGGATATGAGCAGTTCTTC
-	TRBJ2-2	TRBV4-2	-	CASSQDGSGELFF	TGTGCCAGCAGCCAAGATGGGAGCGGGGAGCTGTTTTTT
-	TRBJ1-2	TRBV4-2	-	CASSQDIGQNYGYTF	TGTGCCAGCAGCCAAGATATCGGACAGAACTATGGCTACACCTTC
TRBD1	TRBJ1-3	TRBV28	-	CASTAGDRGSGNTIYF	TGTGCCAGCACCGCCGGGGACAGAGGCTCTGGAAACACCATATATTTT
-	TRBJ2-7	TRBV6-1	-	CASSEGQGGFYEQYF	TGTGCCAGCAGTGAAGGGCAGGGGGGCTTCTACGAGCAGTACTTC
TRBD2	TRBJ2-3	TRBV7-2	-	CASSLWGLNVGVGTDTQYF	TGTGCCAGCAGCTTATGGGGACTAAACGTGGGAGTGGGCACAGATACGCAGTATTTT
-	TRBJ1-1	TRBV30	-	CAWTKGGAVAFF	TGTGCCTGGACGAAAGGGGGGGCTGTGGCTTTCTTT
TRBD2	TRBJ2-2	TRBV9	-	CASSTLATTNTGELFF	TGTGCCAGCAGCACACTAGCGACCACGAACACCGGGGAGCTGTTTTTT
TRBD2	TRBJ2-1	TRBV28	-	CASSFPPEGRERQFF	TGTGCCAGCAGTTTCCCCCCTGAAGGGCGGGAGAGGCAGTTCTTC
-	TRBJ1-1	TRBV4-3	-	CASSQVGRGEAFF	TGCGCCAGCAGCCAAGTCGGACGGGGTGAAGCTTTCTTT
TRBD1	TRBJ2-5	TRBV13	-	CASSFGTAVTGRETQYF	TGTGCCAGCAGCTTTGGGACAGCCGTAACGGGCCGGGAGACCCAGTACTTC